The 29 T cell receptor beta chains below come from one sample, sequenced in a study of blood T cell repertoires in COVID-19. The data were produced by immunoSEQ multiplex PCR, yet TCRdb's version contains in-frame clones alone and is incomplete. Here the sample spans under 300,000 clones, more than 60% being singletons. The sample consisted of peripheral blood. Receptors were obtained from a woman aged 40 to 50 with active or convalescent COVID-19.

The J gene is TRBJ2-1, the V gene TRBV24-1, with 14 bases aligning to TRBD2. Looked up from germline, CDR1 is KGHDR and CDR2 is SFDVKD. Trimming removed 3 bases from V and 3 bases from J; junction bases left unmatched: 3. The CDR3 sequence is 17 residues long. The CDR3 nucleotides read TGTGCCACCAGTGATACGGGACTAGCGGGGGACTACAATGAGCAGTTCTTC. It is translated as CATSDTGLAGDYNEQFF.

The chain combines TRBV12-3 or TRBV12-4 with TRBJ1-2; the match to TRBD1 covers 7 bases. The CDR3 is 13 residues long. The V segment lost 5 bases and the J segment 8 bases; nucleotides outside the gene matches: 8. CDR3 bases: TGTGCCAGCAGTACAGAGACAGGGTTGGGCTACACCTTC. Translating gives CASSTETGLGYTF.

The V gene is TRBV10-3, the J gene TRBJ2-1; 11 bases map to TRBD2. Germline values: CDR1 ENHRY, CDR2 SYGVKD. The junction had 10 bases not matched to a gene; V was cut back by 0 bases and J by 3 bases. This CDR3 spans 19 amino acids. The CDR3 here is CAISESGLAGGLRYNEQFF. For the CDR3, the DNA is TGTGCCATCAGTGAGTCTGGGCTAGCGGGGGGTCTTCGCTACAATGAGCAGTTCTTC.

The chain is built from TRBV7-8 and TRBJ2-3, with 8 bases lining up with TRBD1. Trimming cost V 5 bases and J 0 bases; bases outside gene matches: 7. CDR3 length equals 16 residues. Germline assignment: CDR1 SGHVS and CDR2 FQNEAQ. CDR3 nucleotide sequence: TGTGCCAGCAGCCCCCCGGGACAGGCAAGCACAGATACGCAGTATTTT. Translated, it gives CASSPPGQASTDTQYF.

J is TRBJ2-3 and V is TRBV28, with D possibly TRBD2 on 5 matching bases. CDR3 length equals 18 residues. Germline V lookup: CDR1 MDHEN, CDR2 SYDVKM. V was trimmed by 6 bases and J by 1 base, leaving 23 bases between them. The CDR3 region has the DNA TGTGCCAGCAGCTCCGGGTCCTTACGGGGTCGGGGCACAGATACGCAGTATTTT. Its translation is CASSSGSLRGRGTDTQYF.

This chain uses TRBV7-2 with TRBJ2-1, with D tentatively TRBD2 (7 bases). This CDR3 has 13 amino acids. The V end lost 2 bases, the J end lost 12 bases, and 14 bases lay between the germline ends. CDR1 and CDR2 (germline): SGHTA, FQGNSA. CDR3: CASSLRGAQLQFF. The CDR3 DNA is TGTGCCAGCAGCTTACGGGGGGCGCAATTGCAGTTCTTC.

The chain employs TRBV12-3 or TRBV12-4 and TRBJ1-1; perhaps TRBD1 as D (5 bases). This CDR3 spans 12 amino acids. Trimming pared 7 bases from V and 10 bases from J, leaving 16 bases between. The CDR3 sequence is CASTIGTLGAFF. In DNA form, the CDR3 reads TGTGCCAGCACCATAGGGACTTTAGGAGCTTTCTTT.

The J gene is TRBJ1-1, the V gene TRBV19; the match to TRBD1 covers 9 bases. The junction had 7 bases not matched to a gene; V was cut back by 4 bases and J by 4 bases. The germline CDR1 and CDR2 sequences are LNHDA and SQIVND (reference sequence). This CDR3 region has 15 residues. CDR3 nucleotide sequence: TGTGCCAGTAGTACGCCCTCGGACAGGGGCACTGAAGCTTTCTTT. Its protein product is CASSTPSDRGTEAFF. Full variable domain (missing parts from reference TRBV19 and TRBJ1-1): DGGITQSPKYLFRKEGQNVTLSCEQNLNHDAMYWYRQDPGQGLRLIYYSQIVNDFQKGDIAEGYSVSREKKESFPLTVTSAQKNPTAFYLCASSTPSDRGTEAFFGQGTRLTVV.

The CDR3 reads CASSQPPGQGIYGYTF. The CDR3, as DNA: TGTGCCAGCAGCCAACCTCCGGGACAGGGAATATATGGCTACACCTTC. The V call is TRBV3-1 (or the pseudogene TRBV3-2), the J call TRBJ1-2; the match to TRBD1 covers 9 bases. Germline assignment: CDR1 LGHDT and CDR2 YNNKEL (reference sequence). J was trimmed by 5 bases and V by 2 bases; bases with no gene match: 9. The CDR3 length is 16 residues.

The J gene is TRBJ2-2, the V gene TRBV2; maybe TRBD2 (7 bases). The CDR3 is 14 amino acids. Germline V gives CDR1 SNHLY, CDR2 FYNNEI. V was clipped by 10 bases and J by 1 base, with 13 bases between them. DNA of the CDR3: TGTGCCATCGGGGGGCGAGGGAACACCGGGGAGCTGTTTTTT. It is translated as CAIGGRGNTGELFF.

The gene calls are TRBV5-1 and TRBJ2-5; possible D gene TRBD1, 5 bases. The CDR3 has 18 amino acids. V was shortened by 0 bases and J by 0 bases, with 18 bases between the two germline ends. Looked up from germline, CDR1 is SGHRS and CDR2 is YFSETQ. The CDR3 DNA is TGCGCCAGCAGCTTGGCCCAGGGTAAACACGGGTACCAAGAGACCCAGTACTTC. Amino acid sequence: CASSLAQGKHGYQETQYF.

The DNA for the CDR3 is TGTGCCAGCAGCCCAAAAATCAGACTCTCTTATAATTCACCCCTCCACTTT. This sequence encodes CASSPKIRLSYNSPLHF. J is TRBJ1-6 and V is TRBV9; D unclear. The germline V gene has CDR1 SGDLS and CDR2 YYNGEE. Trimming took off 4 bases at V and 4 bases at J, with 18 bases between the two ends. The CDR3 has 17 amino acids.

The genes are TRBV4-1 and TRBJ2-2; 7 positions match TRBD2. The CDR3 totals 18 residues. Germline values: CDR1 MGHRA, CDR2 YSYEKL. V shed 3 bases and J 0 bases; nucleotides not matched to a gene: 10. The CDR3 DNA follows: TGCGCCAGCAGCCAGGGCACTCTCGGGAGGTCGAACACCGGGGAGCTGTTTTTT. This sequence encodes CASSQGTLGRSNTGELFF.

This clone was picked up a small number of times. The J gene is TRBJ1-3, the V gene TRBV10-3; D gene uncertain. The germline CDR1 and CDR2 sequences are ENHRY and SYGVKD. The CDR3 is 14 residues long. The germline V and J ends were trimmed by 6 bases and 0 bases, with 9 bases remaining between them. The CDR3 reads CAIRNTSSGNTIYF. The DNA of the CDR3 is TGTGCCATCAGAAATACGAGCTCTGGAAACACCATATATTTT.

Here the CDR3 DNA reads TGTGCCAGCAGTCCGAGGGGACAGGGGAATAACCGTGGCTACACCTTC. Its translation is CASSPRGQGNNRGYTF. The chain uses TRBV28 and TRBJ1-2, with TRBD1 matching 10 bases. The CDR3 sequence is 16 residues long. With V trimmed by 5 bases and J by 7 bases, 13 bases remained unmatched. Germline assignment: CDR1 MDHEN and CDR2 SYDVKM.

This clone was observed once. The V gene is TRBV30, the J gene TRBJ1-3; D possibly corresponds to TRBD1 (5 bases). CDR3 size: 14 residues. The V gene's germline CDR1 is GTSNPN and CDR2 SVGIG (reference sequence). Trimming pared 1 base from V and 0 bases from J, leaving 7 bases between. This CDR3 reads CAWSAGASGNTIYF. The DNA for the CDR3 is TGTGCCTGGAGTGCTGGGGCCTCTGGAAACACCATATATTTT.

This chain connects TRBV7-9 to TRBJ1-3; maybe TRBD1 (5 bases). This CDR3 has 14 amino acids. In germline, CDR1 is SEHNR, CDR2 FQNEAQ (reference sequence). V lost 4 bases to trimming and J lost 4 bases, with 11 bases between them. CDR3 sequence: CASSSTALGNTIYF. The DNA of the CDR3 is TGTGCCAGCAGCTCGACAGCTCTAGGAAACACCATATATTTT.

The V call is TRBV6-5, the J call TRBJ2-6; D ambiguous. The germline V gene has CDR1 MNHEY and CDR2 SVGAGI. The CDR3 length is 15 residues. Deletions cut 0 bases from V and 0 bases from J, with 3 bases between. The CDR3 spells CASSYSSSGANVLTF. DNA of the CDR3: TGTGCCAGCAGTTACTCGAGCTCTGGGGCCAACGTCCTGACTTTC.

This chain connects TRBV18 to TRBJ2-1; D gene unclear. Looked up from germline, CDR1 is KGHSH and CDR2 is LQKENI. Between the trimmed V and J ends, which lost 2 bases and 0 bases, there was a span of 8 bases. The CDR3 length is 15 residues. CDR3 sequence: CASSPGGSSYNEQFF. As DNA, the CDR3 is TGTGCCAGCTCACCAGGCGGAAGCTCCTACAATGAGCAGTTCTTC.

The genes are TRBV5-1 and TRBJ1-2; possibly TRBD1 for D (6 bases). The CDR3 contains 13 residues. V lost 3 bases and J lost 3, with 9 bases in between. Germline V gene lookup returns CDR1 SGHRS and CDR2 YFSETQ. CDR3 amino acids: CASSSWTDYGYTF. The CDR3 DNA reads TGCGCCAGCAGCTCCTGGACAGACTATGGCTACACCTTC. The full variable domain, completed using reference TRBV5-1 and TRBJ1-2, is KAGVTQTPRYLIKTRGQQVTLSCSPISGHRSVSWYQQTPGQGLQFLFEYFSETQRNKGNFPGRFSGRQFSNSRSEMNVSTLELGDSALYLCASSSWTDYGYTFGSGTRLTVV.

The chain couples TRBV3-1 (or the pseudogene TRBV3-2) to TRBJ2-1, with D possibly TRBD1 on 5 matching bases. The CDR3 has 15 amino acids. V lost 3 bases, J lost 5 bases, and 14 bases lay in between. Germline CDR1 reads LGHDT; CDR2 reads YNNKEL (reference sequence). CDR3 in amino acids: CASSQVWGYDNEQFF. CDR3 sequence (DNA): TGTGCCAGCAGCCAGGTATGGGGCTATGACAATGAGCAGTTCTTC.

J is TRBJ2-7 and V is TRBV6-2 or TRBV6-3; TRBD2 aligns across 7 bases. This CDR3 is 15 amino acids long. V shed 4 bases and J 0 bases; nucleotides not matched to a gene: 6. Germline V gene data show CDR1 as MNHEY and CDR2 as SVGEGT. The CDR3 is CASSSGLVSSYEQYV. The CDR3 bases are TGTGCCAGCAGTTCCGGACTAGTGAGCTCCTACGAGCAGTACGTC.

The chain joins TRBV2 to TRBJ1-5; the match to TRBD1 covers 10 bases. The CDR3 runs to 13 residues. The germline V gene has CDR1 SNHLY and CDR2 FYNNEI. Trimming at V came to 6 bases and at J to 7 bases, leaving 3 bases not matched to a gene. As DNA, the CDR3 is TGTGCCAGCAGCTGGACAGGGGGACAGCCCCAGCATTTT. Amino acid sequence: CASSWTGGQPQHF.

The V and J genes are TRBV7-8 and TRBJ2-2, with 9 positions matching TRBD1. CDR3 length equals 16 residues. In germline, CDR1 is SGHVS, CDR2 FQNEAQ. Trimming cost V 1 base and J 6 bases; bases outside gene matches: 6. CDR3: CASSLENRGRPGELFF. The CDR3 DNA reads TGTGCCAGCAGCTTAGAGAACAGGGGGCGCCCCGGGGAGCTGTTTTTT.

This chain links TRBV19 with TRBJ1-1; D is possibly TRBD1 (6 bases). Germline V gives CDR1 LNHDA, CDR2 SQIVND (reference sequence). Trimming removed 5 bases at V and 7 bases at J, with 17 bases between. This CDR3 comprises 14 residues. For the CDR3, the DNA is TGTGCCAGTAGTCCACTTAGGGGGATCATTGAAGCTTTCTTT. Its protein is CASSPLRGIIEAFF.

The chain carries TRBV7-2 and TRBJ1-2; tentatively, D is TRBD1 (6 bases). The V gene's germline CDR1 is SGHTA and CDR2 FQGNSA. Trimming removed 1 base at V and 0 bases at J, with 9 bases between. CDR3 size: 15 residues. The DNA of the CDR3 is TGTGCCAGCAGCTTAGGGGGGACACCTAACTATGGCTACACCTTC. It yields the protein CASSLGGTPNYGYTF.

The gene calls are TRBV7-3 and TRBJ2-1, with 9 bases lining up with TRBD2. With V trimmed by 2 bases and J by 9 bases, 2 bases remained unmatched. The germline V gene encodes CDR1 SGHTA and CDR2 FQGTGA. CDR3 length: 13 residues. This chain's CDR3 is CASSLGLASEQFF. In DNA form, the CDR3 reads TGTGCCAGCAGCTTAGGACTAGCGAGTGAGCAGTTCTTC.

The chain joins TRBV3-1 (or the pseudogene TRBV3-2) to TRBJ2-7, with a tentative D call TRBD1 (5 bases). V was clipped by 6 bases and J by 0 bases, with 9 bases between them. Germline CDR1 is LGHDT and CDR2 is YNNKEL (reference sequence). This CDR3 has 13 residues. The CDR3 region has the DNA TGTGCCAGCAGTACAGGAACCTCCTACGAGCAGTACTTC. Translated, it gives CASSTGTSYEQYF.

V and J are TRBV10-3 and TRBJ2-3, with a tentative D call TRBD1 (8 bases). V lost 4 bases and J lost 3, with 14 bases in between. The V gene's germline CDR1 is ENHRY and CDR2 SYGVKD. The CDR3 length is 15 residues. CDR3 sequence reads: CAISANRGGTDTQYF. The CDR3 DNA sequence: TGTGCCATCAGTGCTAACAGGGGGGGAACAGATACGCAGTATTTT.